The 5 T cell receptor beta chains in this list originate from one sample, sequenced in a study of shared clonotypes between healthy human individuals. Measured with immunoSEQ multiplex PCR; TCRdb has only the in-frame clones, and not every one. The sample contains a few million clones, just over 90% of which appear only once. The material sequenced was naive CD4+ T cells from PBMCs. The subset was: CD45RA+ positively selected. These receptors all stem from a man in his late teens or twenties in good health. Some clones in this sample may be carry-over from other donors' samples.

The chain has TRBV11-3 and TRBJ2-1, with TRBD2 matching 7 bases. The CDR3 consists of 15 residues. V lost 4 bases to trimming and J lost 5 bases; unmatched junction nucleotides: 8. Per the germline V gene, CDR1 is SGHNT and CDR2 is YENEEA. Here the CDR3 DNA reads TGTGCCAGCAGCTGGTCGGGACTAAAACACAATGAGCAGTTCTTC. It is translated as CASSWSGLKHNEQFF.

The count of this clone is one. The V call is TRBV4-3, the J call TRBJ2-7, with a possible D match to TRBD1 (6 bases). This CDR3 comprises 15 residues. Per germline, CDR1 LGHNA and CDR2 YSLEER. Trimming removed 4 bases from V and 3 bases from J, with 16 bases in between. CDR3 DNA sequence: TGCGCCAGCAGCCGATCCATTGGGACAAACTACGAGCAGTACTTC. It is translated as CASSRSIGTNYEQYF.

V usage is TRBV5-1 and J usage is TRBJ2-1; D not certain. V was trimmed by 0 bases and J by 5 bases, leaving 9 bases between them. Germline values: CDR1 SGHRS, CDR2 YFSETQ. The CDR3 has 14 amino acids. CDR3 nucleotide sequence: TGCGCCAGCAGCTTGGGGCTGGACCACAATGAGCAGTTCTTC. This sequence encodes CASSLGLDHNEQFF. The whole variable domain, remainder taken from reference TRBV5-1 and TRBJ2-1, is KAGVTQTPRYLIKTRGQQVTLSCSPISGHRSVSWYQQTPGQGLQFLFEYFSETQRNKGNFPGRFSGRQFSNSRSEMNVSTLELGDSALYLCASSLGLDHNEQFFGPGTRLTVL.

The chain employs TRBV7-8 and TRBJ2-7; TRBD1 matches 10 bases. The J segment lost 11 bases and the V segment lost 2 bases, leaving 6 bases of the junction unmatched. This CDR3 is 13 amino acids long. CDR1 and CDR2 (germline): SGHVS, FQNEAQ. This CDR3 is CASSLRQGAYEYF. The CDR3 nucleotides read TGTGCCAGCAGCTTAAGACAGGGGGCTTATGAGTACTTC.

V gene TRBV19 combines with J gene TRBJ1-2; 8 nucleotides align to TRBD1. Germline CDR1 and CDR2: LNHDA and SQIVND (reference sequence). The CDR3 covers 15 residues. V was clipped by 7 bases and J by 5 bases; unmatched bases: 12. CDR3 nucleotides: TGTGCCAGTACTCCCGGACAGGGCCCTCGGTATGGCTACACCTTC. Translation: CASTPGQGPRYGYTF. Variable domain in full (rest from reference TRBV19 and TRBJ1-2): DGGITQSPKYLFRKEGQNVTLSCEQNLNHDAMYWYRQDPGQGLRLIYYSQIVNDFQKGDIAEGYSVSREKKESFPLTVTSAQKNPTAFYLCASTPGQGPRYGYTFGSGTRLTVV.